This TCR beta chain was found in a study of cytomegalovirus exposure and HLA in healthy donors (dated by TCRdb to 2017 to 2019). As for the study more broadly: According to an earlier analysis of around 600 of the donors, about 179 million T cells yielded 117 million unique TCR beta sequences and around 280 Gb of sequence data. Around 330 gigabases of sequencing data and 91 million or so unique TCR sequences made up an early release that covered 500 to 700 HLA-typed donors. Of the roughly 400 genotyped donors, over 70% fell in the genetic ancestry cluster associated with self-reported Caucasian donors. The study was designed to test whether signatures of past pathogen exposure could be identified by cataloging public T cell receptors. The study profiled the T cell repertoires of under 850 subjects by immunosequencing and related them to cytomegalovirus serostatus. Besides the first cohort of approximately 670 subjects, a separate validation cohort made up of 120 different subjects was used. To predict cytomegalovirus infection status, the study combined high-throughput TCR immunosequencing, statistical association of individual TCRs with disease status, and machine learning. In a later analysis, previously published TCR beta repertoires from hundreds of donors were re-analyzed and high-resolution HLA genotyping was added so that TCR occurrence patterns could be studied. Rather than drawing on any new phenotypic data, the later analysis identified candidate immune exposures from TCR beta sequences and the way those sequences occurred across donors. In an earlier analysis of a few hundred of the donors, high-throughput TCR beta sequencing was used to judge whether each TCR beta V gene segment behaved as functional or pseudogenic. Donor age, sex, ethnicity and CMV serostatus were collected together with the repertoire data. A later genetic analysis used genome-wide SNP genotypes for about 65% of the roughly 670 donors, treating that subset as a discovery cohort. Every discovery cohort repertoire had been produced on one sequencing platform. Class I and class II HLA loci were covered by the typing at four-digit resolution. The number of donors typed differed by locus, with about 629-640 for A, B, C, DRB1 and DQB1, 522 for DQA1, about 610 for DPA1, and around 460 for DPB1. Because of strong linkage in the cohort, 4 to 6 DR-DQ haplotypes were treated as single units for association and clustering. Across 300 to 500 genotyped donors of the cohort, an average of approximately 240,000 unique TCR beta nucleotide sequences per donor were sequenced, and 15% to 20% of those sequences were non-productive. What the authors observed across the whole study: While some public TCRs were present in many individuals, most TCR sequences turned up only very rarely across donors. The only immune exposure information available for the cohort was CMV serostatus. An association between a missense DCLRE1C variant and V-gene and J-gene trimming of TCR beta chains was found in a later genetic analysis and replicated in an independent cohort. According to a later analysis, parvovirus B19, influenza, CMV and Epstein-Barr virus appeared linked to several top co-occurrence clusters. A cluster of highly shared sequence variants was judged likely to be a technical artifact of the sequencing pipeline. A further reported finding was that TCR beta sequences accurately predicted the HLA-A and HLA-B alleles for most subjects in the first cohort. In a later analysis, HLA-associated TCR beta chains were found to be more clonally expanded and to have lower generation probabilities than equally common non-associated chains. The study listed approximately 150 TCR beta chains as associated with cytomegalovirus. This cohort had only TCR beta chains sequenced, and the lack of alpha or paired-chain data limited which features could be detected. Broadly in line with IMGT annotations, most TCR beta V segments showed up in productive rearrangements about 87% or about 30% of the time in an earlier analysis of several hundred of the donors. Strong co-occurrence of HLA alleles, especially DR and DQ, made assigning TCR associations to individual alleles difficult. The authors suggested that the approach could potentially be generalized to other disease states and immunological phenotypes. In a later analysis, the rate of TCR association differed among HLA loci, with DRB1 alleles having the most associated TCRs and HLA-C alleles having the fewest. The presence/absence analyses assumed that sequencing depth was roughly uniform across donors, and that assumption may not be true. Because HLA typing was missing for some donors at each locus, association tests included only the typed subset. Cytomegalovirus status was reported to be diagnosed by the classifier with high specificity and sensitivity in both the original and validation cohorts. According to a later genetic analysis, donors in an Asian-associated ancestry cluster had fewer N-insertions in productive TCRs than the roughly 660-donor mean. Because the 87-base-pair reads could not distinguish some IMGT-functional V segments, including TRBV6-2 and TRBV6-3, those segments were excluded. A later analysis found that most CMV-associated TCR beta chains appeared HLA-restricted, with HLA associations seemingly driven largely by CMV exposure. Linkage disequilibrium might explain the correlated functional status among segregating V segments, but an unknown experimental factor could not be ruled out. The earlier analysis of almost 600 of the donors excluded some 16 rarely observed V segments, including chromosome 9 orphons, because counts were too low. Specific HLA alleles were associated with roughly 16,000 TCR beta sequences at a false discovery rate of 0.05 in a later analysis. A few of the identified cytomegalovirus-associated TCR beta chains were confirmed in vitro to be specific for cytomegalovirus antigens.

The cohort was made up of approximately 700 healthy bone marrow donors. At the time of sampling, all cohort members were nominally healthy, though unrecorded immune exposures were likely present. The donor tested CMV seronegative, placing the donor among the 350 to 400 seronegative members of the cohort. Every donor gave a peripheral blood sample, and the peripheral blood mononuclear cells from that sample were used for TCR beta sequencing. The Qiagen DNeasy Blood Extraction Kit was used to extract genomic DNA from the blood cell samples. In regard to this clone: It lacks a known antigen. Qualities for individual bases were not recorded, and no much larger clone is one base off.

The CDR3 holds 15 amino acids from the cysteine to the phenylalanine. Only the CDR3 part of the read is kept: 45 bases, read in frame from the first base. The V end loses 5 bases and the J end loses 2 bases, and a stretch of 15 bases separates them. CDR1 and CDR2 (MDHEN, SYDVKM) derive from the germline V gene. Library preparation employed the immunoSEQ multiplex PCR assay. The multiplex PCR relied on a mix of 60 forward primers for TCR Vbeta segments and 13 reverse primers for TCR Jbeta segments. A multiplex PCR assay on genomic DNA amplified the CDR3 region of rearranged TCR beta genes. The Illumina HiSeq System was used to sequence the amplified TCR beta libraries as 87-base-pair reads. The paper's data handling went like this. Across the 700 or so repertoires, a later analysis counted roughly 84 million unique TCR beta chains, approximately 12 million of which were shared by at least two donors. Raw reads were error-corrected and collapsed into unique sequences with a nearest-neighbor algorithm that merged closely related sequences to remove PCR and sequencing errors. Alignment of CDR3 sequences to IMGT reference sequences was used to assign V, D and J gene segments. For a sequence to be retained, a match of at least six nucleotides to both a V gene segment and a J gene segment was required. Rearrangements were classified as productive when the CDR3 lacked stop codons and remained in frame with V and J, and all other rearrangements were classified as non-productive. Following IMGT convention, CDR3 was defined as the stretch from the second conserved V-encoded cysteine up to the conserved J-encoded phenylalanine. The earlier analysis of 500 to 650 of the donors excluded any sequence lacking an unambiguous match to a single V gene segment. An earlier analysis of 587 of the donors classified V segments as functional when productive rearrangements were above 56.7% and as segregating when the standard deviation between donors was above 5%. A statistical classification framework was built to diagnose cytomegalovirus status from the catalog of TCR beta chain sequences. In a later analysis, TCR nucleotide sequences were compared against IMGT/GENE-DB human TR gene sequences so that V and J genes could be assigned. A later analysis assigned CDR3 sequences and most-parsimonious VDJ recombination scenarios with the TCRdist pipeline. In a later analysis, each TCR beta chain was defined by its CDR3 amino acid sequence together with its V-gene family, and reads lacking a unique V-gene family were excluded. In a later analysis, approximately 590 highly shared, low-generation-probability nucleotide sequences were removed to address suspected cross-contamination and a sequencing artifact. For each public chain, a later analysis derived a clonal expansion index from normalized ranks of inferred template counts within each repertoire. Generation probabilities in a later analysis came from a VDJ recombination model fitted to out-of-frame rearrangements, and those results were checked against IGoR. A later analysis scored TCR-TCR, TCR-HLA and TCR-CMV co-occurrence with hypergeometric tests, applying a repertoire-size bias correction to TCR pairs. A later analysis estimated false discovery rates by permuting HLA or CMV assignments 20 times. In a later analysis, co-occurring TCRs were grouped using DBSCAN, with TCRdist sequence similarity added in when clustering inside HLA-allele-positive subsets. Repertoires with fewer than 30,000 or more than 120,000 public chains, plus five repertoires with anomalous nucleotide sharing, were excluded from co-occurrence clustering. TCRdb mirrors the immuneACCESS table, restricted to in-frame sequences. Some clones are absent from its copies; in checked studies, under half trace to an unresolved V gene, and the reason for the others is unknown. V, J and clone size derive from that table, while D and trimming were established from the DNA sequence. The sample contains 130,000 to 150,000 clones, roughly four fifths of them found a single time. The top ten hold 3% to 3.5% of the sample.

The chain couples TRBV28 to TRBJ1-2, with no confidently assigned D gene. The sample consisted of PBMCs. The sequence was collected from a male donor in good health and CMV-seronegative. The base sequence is TGTGCCAGCAGTGAAGGTGGGAGTTTAAACTATGGCTACACCTTC. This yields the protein CASSEGGSLNYGYTF.